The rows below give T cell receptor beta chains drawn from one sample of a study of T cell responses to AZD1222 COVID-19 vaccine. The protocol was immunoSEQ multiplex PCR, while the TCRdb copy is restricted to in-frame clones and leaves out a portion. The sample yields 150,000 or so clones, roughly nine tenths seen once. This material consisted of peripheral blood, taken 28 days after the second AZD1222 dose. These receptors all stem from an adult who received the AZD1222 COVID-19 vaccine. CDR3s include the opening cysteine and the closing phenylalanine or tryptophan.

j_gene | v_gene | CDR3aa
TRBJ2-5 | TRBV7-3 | CASSPGVGETQYF
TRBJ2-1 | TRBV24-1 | CATSDSNEQFF
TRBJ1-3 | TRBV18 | CASSPLTKTEGSGNTIYF
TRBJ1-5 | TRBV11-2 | CASSSGYGQPQHF
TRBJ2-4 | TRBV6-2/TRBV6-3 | CASSYSQDRVFNIQYF
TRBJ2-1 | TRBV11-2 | CASSREHSGRWDEQFF
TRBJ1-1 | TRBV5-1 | CASSLEGTADNTEAFF
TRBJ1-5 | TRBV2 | CASSDDRPQPQHF
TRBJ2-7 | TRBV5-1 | CASSQTASYEQYF
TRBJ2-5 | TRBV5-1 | CASSGEQGVQETQYF
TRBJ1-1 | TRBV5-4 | CASSPWGRGGRNTEAFF
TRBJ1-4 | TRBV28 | CASSWTGTTNEKLFF
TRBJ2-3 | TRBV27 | CASSLGGLAGGTDTQYF
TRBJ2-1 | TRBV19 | CASSEGTGSYKPYNEQFF
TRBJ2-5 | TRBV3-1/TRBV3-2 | CASSPRLLAGVTQETQYF
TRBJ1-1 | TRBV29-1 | CSVAGGQGAPLLNTEAFF
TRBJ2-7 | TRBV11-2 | CASSPLGRTTAYEQYF
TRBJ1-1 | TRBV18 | CASSPGVLDAFF
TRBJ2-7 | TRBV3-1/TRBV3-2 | CASSQASLYEQYF
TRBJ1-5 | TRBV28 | CASSDVIGGNSNQPQHF
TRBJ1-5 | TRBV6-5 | CASSFRTNQPQHF